This is a list of T cell receptor beta chains from one sample in a study of shared clonotypes between healthy human individuals. Here immunoSEQ multiplex PCR was the method, and the copy in TCRdb shows in-frame clones only, minus some. The table records 2.3 million or so clones, more than 85% of them present only once. The sequenced material came from naive CD4+ T cells from PBMCs. These receptors all come from a man between 18 and 29 years old in good health. Some clones in this sample may be carry-over from other donors' samples. CDR3s include the opening cysteine and the closing phenylalanine or tryptophan. Fields, in order: J gene, V gene, D gene, clone size, CDR3 DNA, CDR3 protein. The D gene is left open where the match is weak. For some rows the clone size is stated as once, few or many, or as a class when expanded; others skip it.

TRBJ1-1,TRBV5-1,-,-,TGCGCCAGCAGCCTGGAGGTTGGGGTCACTGAAGCTTTCTTT,CASSLEVGVTEAFF
TRBJ2-7,TRBV5-1,-,once,TGCGCCAGCAGCTTGGGGGGCAGGTCCCGCTTCTACGAGCAGTACTTC,CASSLGGRSRFYEQYF
TRBJ2-5,TRBV2,TRBD1,-,TGTGCCAGCAGTGGACCAGGGGGCTGGGAGACCCAGTACTTC,CASSGPGGWETQYF
TRBJ2-2,TRBV15,-,-,TGTGCCACCAGCAGAGATGGAGGGACCGGGGAGCTGTTTTTT,CATSRDGGTGELFF
TRBJ2-5,TRBV25-1,TRBD1,-,TGTGCCAGCAGTGATTGGACAGGATTCCGTCAAGAGACCCAGTACTTC,CASSDWTGFRQETQYF
TRBJ2-7,TRBV5-1,-,-,TGCGCCAGCAGTGGAGCGCTCGAGCAGTACTTC,CASSGALEQYF
TRBJ2-3,TRBV11-2,TRBD1,once,TGTGCCAGCAGCTTTCTGACAGGGGTCACCACAGATACGCAGTATTTT,CASSFLTGVTTDTQYF
TRBJ2-3,TRBV5-1,-,-,TGCGCCAGCAGCTTGAATGGGGAGCGAAGCACAGATACGCAGTATTTT,CASSLNGERSTDTQYF
TRBJ1-2,TRBV6-5,-,-,TGTGCCAGCAGTTATGAAGCGGGAGGGAATCGGTATGGCTACACCTTC,CASSYEAGGNRYGYTF
TRBJ2-1,TRBV11-2,-,-,TGTGCCAGCAGCTTGCAGGGGAATGAGCAGTTCTTC,CASSLQGNEQFF
TRBJ1-1,TRBV19,-,-,TGTGCCAGTTACTCGGGGAACACTGAAGCTTTCTTT,CASYSGNTEAFF
TRBJ2-7,TRBV2,TRBD1,-,TGTGCCAGCAGCCAGGACAGGGCGTCCGGCGAGCAGTACTTC,CASSQDRASGEQYF
TRBJ2-5,TRBV2,TRBD2,-,TGTGCCGGCCAAATGACTAGCGGGGGAAGGGAGGAGACCCAGTACTTC,CAGQMTSGGREETQYF
TRBJ2-7,TRBV18,-,once,TGTGCCAGCTCCCCCCGGGGGGCAAACGAGCAGTACTTC,CASSPRGANEQYF
TRBJ2-5,TRBV5-1,TRBD1,once,TGCGCCAGCAGCCCAGGGACAGGGGGTCTGGAGCAGTACTTC,CASSPGTGGLEQYF
TRBJ2-1,TRBV19,TRBD2,-,TGTGCCAGTAGTATAGTCTCTAGCGGGAGGTATTACAATGAGCAGTTCTTC,CASSIVSSGRYYNEQFF
TRBJ2-6,TRBV5-1,-,-,TGCGCCAGCAGTAGTAAACCGGGACAAACCTTCTCTGGGGCCAACGTCCTGACTTTC,CASSSKPGQTFSGANVLTF
TRBJ1-4,TRBV7-9,-,-,TGTGCCAGCAGACCAACAGGGCCGGGTGAAAAACTGTTTTTT,CASRPTGPGEKLFF
TRBJ2-1,TRBV18,-,-,TGTGCCAGCTCACCGGGGGCAACCTACAATGAGCAGTTCTTC,CASSPGATYNEQFF
TRBJ2-5,TRBV19,-,once,TGTGCCAGTAGTAGCTTTGGGCTCCAAGAGACCCAGTACTTC,CASSSFGLQETQYF